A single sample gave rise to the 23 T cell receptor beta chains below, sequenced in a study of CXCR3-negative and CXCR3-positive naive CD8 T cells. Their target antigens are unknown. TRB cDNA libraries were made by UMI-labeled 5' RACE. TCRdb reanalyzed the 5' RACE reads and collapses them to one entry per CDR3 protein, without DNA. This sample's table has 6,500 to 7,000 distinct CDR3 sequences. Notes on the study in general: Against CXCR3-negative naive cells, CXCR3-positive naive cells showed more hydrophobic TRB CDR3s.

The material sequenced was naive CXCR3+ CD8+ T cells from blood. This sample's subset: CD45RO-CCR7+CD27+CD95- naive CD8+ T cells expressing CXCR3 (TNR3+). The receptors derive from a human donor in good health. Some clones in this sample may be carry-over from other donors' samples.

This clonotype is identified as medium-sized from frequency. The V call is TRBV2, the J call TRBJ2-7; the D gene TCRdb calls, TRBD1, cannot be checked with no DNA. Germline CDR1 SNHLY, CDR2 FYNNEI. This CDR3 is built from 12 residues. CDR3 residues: CASSSDREEQYF.

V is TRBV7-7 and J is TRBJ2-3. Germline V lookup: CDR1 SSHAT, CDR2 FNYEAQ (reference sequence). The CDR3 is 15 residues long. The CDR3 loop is CASSLSVASTDTQYF. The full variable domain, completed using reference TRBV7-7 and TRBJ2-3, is GAGVSQSPRYKVTKRGQDVTLRCDPISSHATLYWYQQALGQGPEFLTYFNYEAQPDKSGLPSDRFSAERPEGSISTLTIQRTEQRDSAMYRCASSLSVASTDTQYFGPGTRLTVL.

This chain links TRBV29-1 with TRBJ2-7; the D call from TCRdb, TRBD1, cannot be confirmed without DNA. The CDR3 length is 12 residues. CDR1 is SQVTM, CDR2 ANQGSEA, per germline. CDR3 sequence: CSVAGGAEEQYF.

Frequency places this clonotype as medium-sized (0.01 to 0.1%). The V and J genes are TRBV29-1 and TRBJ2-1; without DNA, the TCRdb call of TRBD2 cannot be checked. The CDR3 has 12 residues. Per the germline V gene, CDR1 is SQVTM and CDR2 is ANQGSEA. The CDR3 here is CSVDDGGAGGFF.

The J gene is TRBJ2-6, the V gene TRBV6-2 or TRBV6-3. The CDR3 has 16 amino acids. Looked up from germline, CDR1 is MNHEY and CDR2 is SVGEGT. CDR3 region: CASSSLRSSGANVLTF.

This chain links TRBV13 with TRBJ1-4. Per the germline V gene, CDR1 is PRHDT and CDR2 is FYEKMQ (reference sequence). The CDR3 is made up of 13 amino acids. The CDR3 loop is CASSLVGKEKLFF. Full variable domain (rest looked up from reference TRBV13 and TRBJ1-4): AAGVIQSPRHLIKEKRETATLKCYPIPRHDTVYWYQQGPGQDPQFLISFYEKMQSDKGSIPDRFSAQQFSDYHSELNMSSLELGDSALYFCASSLVGKEKLFFGSGTQLSVL.

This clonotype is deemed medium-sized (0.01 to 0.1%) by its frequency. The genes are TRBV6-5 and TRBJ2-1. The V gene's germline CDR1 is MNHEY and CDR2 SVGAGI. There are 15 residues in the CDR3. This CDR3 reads CASSYGQASYNEQFF.

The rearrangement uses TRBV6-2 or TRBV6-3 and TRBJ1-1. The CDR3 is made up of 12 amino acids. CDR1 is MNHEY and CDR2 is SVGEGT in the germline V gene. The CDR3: CASRPPNTEAFF.

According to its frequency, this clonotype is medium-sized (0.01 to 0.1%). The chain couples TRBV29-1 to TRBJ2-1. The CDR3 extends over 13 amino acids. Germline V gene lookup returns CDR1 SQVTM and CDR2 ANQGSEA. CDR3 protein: CSVVTETYNEQFF.

The CDR3: CASSLGTSSYEQYF. The chain recombines TRBV7-6 with TRBJ2-7; TCRdb calls TRBD2, which cannot be checked without DNA. Germline lookup yields CDR1 SGHVS and CDR2 FNYEAQ. The CDR3 is 14 residues long.

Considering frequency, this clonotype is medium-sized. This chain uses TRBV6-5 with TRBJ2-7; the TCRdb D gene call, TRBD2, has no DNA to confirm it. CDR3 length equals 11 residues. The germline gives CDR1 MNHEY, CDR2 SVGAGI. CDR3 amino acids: CASRLGATKYF.

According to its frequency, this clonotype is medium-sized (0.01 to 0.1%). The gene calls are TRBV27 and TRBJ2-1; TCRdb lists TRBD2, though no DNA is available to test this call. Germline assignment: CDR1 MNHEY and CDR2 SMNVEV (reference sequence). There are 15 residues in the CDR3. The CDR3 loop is CASSSGASGVNEQFF.

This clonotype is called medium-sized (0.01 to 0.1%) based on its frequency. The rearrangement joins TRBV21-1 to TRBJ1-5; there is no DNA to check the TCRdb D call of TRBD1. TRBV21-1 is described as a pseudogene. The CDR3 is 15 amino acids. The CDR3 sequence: CASSKVGQGLTPQHF.

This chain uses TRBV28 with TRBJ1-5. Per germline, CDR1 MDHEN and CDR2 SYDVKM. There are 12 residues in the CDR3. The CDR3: CASSFSGQPQHF.

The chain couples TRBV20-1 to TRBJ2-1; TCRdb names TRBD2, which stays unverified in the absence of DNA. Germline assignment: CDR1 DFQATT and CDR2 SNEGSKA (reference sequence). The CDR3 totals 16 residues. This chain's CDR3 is CSARDFAGGTYNEQFF.

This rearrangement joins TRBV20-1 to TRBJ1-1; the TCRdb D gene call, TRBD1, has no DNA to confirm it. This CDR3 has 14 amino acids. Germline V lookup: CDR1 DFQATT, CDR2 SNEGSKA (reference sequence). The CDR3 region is CSARSTGEGTEAFF.

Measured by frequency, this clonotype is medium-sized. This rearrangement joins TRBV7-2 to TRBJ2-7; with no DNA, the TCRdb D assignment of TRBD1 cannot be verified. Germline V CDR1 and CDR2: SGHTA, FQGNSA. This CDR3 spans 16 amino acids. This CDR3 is CASSFTPGTLTYEQYF.

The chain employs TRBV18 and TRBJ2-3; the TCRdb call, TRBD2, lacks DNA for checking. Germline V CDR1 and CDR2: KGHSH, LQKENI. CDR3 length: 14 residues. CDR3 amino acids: CASSPKRGTDTQYF.

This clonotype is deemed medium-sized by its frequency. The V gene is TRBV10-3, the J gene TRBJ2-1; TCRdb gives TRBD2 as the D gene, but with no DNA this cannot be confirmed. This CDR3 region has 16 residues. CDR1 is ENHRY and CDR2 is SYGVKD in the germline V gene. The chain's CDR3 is CAISGGTSGDYNEQFF.

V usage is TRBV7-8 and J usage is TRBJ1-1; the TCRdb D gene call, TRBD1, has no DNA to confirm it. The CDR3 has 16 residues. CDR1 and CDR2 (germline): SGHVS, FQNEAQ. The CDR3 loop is CASSLLGGGSYTEAFF.

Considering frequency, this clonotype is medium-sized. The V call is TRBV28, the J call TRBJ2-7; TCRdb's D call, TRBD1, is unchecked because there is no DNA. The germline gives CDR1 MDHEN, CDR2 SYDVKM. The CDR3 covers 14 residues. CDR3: CASSLQGASYEQYF.

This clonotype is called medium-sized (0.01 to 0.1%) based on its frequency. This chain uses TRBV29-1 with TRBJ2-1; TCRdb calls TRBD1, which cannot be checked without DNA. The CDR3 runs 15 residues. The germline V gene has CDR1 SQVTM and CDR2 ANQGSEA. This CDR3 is CSVAGGQGFDNEQFF.

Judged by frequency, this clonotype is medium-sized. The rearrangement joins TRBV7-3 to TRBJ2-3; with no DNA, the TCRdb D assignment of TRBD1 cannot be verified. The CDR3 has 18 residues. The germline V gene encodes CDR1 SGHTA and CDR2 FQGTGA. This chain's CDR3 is CASSPQPRGREVPDTQYF.